This T cell receptor beta chain was sequenced in a study of T-cell reconstitution after alpha-beta-depleted transplantation in children. CDR3 length equals 14 residues. Between the trimmed V and J ends, which lost 8 bases and 3 bases, there was a span of 13 bases. Germline V CDR1 and CDR2: MNHNS, SASEGT. Preparation of the TCRbeta library involved a method that used unique molecular identifiers. Using its own MiXCR run on the PCR reads, TCRdb lists one record per CDR3 protein. Seen here are some 500,000 distinct CDR3 sequences, 18% observed once, and the top ten hold approximately 3%. This specimen consisted of PBMCs from the stem cell graft donor, obtained from the stem cell graft. This sequence originates from a human donor who donated a stem cell graft to a child with acute lymphoblastic leukemia. The rearrangement joins TRBV6-1 to TRBJ2-2; no clear D gene. This chain's CDR3 is CASSKTGDTGELFF. The DNA of the CDR3 is TGTGCCAGCTCCAAGACTGGAGACACCGGGGAGCTGTTTTTT.